This record looks at one TCR beta chain sequence and its context. This CDR3 comprises 13 residues. CDR1 MDHEN and CDR2 SYDVKM come from the germline V gene. Deletions cut 5 bases from V and 2 bases from J, with 6 bases between. Seattle participants joined during active infection and were tracked over time. This record belongs to a study of blood T cell repertoires in COVID-19. Study in general: Acute and convalescent COVID-19 specimens originated in the United States, Italy and Spain. The analysed material was cDNA or gDNA that came from T cells, B-cell-depleted T cells, or PBMCs.

Profiled with immunoSEQ multiplex PCR; TCRdb holds only in-frame clones, not every one. The sample lists some 180,000 clones; approximately 80% were seen once. The TCR was taken from a woman over 75 with COVID-19, enrolled during active disease. The V and J genes are TRBV28 and TRBJ2-2, with TRBD2 as a possible D gene (5 bases). Sequenced sample: peripheral blood. The CDR3 DNA follows: TGTGCCAGCAGTACTAGAAACACCGGGGAGCTGTTTTTT. It is translated as CASSTRNTGELFF.